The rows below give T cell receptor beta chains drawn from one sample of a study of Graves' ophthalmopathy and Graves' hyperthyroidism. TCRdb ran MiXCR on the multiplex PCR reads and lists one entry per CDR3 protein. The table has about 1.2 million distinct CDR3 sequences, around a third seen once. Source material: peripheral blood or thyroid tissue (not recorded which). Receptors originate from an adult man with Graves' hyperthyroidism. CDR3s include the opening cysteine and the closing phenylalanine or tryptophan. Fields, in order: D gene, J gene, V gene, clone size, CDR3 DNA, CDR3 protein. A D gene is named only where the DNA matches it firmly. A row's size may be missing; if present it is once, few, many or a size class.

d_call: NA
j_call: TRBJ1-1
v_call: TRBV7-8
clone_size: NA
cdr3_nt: TGTGCCAGCAGCTCCCGGGACACCTTAATGAACACTGAAGCTTTCTTT
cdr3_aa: CASSSRDTLMNTEAFF

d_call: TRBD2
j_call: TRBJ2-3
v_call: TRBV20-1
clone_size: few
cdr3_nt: TGCAGTGCCCAGGGAGGGGCAAGCACAGATACGCAGTATTTT
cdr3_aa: CSAQGGASTDTQYF

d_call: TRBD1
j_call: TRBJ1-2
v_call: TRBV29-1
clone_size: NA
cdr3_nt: TGCAGCGTTGCCGGACAGGACAGTAACTATGGCTACACCTTC
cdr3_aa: CSVAGQDSNYGYTF

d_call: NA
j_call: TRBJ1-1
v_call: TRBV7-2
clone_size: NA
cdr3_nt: TGTGCCAGCAGCTTAGGACAACCGAACACTGAAGCTTCCTTT
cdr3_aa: CASSLGQPNTEASF

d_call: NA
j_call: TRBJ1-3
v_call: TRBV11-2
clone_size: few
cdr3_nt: TGTGCCAGCCGTCCGGGAGCACAGGGCTTCGCTGGAAACACCATATATTTT
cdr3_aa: CASRPGAQGFAGNTIYF

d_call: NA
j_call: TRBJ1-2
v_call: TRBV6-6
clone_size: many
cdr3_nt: TGTGCCAGCAGTTACGAGCGGTACAATGGCTACACCTTC
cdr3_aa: CASSYERYNGYTF

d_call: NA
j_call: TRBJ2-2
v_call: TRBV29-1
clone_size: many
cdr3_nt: TGCAGCTTCACAGGGTCGAACACCGGGGAGCTGTTTTTT
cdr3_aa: CSFTGSNTGELFF

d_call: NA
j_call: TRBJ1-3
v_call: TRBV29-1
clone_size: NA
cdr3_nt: TGCAGCGTTGAAGATCGGGGTAAAGGGGCTGGAAACACCATATATTTT
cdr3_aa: CSVEDRGKGAGNTIYF

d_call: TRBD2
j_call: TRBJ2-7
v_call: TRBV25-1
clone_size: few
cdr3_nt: TGTGCCAGCAGTTCCCCGACTAGCGGGGGGAACCTCTTAGTGCAGTACTTC
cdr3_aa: CASSSPTSGGNLLVQYF

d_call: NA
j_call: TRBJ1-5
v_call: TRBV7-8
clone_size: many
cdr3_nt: TGTGCCAGCAGCGCCAGTCGGGGTCAGCCCCAGCATTTT
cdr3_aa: CASSASRGQPQHF

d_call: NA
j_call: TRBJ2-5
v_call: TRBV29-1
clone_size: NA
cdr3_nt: TGCAGCGTTTTTGGGAGTATGCAAGAGACCCAGTACTTC
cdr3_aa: CSVFGSMQETQYF

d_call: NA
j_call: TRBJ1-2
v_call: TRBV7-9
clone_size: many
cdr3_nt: TGTGCCAGCAGCTTAGCGTTATCGGCAGGGGATGGCTACACCTTC
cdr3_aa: CASSLALSAGDGYTF

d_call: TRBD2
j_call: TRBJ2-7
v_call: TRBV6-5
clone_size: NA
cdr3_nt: TGTGCCAGCAGTTACTCTTCGGGAGCTAGCGGGGGTGTCTACGAGCAGTACTTC
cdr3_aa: CASSYSSGASGGVYEQYF

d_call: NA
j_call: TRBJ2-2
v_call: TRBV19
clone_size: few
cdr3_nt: TGTGCCAGTAGAAGGGGTGGGAACACCGGGGAGCCGTTTTTT
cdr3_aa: CASRRGGNTGEPFF

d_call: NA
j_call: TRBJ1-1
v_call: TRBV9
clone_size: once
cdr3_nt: TGTGCCAGCAGCGTGAGAGCTGGGGGGGAGTCTGAAGCTTTCTTT
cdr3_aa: CASSVRAGGESEAFF

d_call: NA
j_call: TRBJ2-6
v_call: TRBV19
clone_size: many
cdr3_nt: TGTGCCAGCCGCTGGGACTCGGGTTATGGGGCCAACGTCCTGACTTTC
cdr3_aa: CASRWDSGYGANVLTF

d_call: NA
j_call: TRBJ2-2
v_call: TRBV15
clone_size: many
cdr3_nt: TGTGCCACCAGAGCTAGGGGGATCGACGGGGAGCTGTTTTTT
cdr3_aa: CATRARGIDGELFF

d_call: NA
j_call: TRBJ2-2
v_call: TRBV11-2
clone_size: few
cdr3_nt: TGTGCCAGCGGGGGGCTAGCGAACACCGGGGAGCTGTTTTTT
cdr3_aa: CASGGLANTGELFF

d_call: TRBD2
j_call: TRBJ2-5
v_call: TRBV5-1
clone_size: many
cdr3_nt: TGCGCCAGCACAAGACTAGCGGGAGGGCAAGAGACCCAGTACTTC
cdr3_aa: CASTRLAGGQETQYF

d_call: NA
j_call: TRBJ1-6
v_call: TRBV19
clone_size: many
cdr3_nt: TGTGCCAGTAGGATTCGACAGACCTATAATTCACCCCTCCACTTT
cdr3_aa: CASRIRQTYNSPLHF

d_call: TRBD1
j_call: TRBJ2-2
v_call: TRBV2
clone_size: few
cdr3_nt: TGTGCCAGCAGGGCACAGGGGAGTTTTACCGGGGAGCTGTTTTTT
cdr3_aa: CASRAQGSFTGELFF

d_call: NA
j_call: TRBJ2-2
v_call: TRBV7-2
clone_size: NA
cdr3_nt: TGTGCCAGCAGCTTAGCAGGGTGGGCCGGGGAGCTGTTTTTT
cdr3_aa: CASSLAGWAGELFF